These 5 T cell receptor beta chains came from one sample sequenced in a study of blood T cell repertoires in COVID-19. The assay was immunoSEQ multiplex PCR, and TCRdb's table has in-frame clones only and misses some. Of fewer than 200,000 clones listed, approximately 85% are singletons. Sequenced: peripheral blood. The receptors stem from a woman aged 60-75 years with acute or convalescent COVID-19.

The chain recombines TRBV24-1 with TRBJ1-3, with D unclear. V gave up 2 bases and J gave up 9 bases, with 13 bases separating them. The CDR3 spans 14 residues. Germline CDR1 and CDR2: KGHDR and SFDVKD. The CDR3, as DNA: TGTGCCACCAGTGATTCTGAGGGTCTTGGCACCATATATTTT. It specifies CATSDSEGLGTIYF.

The rearrangement links TRBV18 to TRBJ2-7; TRBD2 matches 10 bases. J was trimmed by 7 bases and V by 3 bases; bases with no gene match: 6. Germline CDR1 KGHSH, CDR2 LQKENI. The CDR3 is made up of 14 amino acids. DNA for the CDR3: TGTGCCAGCTCACCTCCTAGCGGGAGAGGAGAGCAGTACGTC. The encoded protein is CASSPPSGRGEQYV.

The chain carries TRBV21-1 and TRBJ2-1; the DNA was not compared with TRBD2, the D call given in the table. TRBV21-1 is termed a pseudogene. This CDR3 has 15 amino acids. CDR3 coding DNA: TGTGCCAGCAGCAGGCGGGCTAGCGGGAGTAATGAGCAGTTCTTC. Its protein is CASSRRASGSNEQFF.

This clone occurred a few times. The chain recombines TRBV7-8 with TRBJ2-1; TRBD1 might be the D (6 bases). V shed 0 bases and J shed 8 bases, with 14 bases lying between them. The CDR3 consists of 15 residues. Germline assignment: CDR1 SGHVS and CDR2 FQNEAQ. CDR3 coding DNA: TGTGCCAGCAGCTTAGCGGTCAGGGGAATCGATGAGCAGTTCTTC. Translated: CASSLAVRGIDEQFF.

The CDR3 sequence: CSALRAYEQYF. In DNA form, the CDR3 reads TGCAGCGCCCTCAGGGCGTACGAGCAGTACTTC. V is TRBV29-1 and J is TRBJ2-7; TRBD1 is a possible D gene (5 bases). Germline CDR1 is SQVTM and CDR2 is ANQGSEA. V was trimmed by 7 bases and J by 4 bases, leaving 11 bases between them. This CDR3 has 11 residues.